This T cell receptor (beta chain) appears in the sequencing data of a study of blood T cell repertoires in COVID-19. For the study at large: Acute and convalescent COVID-19 specimens originated in the United States, Italy and Spain. Sources were T cells, B-cell-depleted T cells, or PBMCs; the material itself was cDNA or gDNA.

This CDR3 comprises 12 residues. The germline V gene encodes CDR1 SEHNR and CDR2 FQNEAQ (reference sequence). Seattle enrolled patients during active infection and tracked them longitudinally. As originally analysed: How many nucleated cells were present was estimated from reference gene primer amplification. Sequencing was performed with immunoSEQ multiplex PCR; in TCRdb, only in-frame clones are kept and a portion is missing. From that table come the V and J calls and clone size; the DNA was used to work out D and trimming. Found here are approximately 230,000 clones, roughly 88% of them singletons; the top ten hold under 8%.

Sequenced material: peripheral blood. This chain connects TRBV7-9 to TRBJ1-2; the match to TRBD1 covers 9 bases. The TCR sequence derives from a woman aged 25 to 39 with COVID-19, enrolled during active disease. This chain's CDR3 is CAQGQGNYGYTF. As DNA, the CDR3 is TGTGCTCAGGGACAGGGTAACTATGGCTACACCTTC.